The rows below give T cell receptor beta chains drawn from one sample of a study of cytomegalovirus exposure and HLA in healthy donors. Only in-frame clones appear in the TCRdb table, and some are missing; sequencing was by immunoSEQ multiplex PCR. This sample yields roughly 190,000 clones, of which approximately 59% are seen a single time; roughly 2.9% belongs to the top ten. Sequencing was done on a sample of PBMCs. These receptors originate from a middle-aged man in good health and CMV-seronegative. Both conserved end residues are part of each CDR3. Fields, in order: D gene, J gene, clone size, V gene, CDR3 protein, CDR3 DNA. A D gene is named only where the DNA matches it firmly. Part of the rows lack a size; the others show once, few, many or a class for expanded clones.

>TRBD1|TRBJ2-1|.|TRBV9
CASSVGFYRDREFNEQFF
TGTGCCAGCAGCGTAGGTTTTTATCGGGACAGGGAGTTCAATGAGCAGTTCTTC
>.|TRBJ2-1|few|TRBV5-8
CASSFNTRSGGGDNEQFF
TGTGCCAGCAGCTTTAATACTAGGTCAGGGGGAGGTGACAATGAGCAGTTCTTC
>TRBD1|TRBJ1-1|.|TRBV6-5
CASSHGTGAEAFF
TGTGCCAGCAGTCACGGGACAGGGGCTGAAGCTTTCTTT
>TRBD2|TRBJ2-5|.|TRBV5-4
CASSFNSGVQETQYF
TGTGCCAGCAGCTTTAATAGCGGGGTACAAGAGACCCAGTACTTC
>.|TRBJ2-7|.|TRBV29-1
CSVEEGGRQTREQYF
TGCAGCGTTGAAGAAGGCGGTAGGCAGACGAGGGAGCAGTACTTC
>.|TRBJ2-7|.|TRBV5-5
CASSTLDRLAYEQYF
TGTGCCAGCAGCACACTAGACAGGCTAGCCTACGAGCAGTACTTC
>TRBD1|TRBJ2-1|.|TRBV27
CASRNPRIGTGGHNEQFF
TGTGCCAGCAGAAATCCTCGGATCGGGACAGGGGGGCACAATGAGCAGTTCTTC
>TRBD1|TRBJ1-2|.|TRBV7-9
CASSPRTGGHGYTF
TGTGCCAGCAGCCCTCGGACAGGGGGACATGGCTACACCTTC
>TRBD1|TRBJ2-4|.|TRBV13
CASSFERGLGKNIQYF
TGTGCCAGCAGCTTTGAAAGGGGGCTCGGCAAAAACATTCAGTACTTC
>.|TRBJ1-1|.|TRBV7-8
CASSSRGGTEAFF
TGTGCCAGCAGCTCTAGGGGGGGGACTGAAGCTTTCTTT
>.|TRBJ2-3|once|TRBV27
CASSLTGGPDTQYF
TGTGCCAGCAGTTTGACGGGGGGCCCAGATACGCAGTATTTT
>.|TRBJ2-2|.|TRBV19
CASRAVTGELFF
TGTGCCAGTAGAGCGGTCACCGGGGAGCTGTTTTTT
>TRBD1|TRBJ1-3|.|TRBV5-1
CASSSSTGDAGNTIYF
TGCGCCAGCAGCTCTAGTACAGGGGATGCTGGAAACACCATATATTTT
>.|TRBJ1-2|.|TRBV6-1
CATGEGKRGYGYTF
TGTGCCACGGGAGAAGGGAAACGTGGCTATGGCTACACCTTC
>TRBD2|TRBJ2-2|.|TRBV30
CAWSKRGASNTGELFF
TGTGCCTGGAGTAAGCGGGGGGCTTCGAACACCGGGGAGCTGTTTTTT
>.|TRBJ1-1|.|TRBV19
CASSIRATGDTEAFF
TGTGCCAGTAGTATTAGGGCAACGGGAGACACTGAAGCTTTCTTT
>TRBD2|TRBJ2-3|.|TRBV27
CASSFSGLAGPDTQYF
TGTGCCAGCAGTTTTTCCGGACTAGCGGGGCCAGATACGCAGTATTTT
>TRBD1|TRBJ1-1|.|TRBV19
CASSPRQGPTEAFF
TGTGCCAGTAGTCCCCGACAGGGTCCAACTGAAGCTTTCTTT
>TRBD1|TRBJ2-2|.|TRBV4-2
CASSQAQGANTGELFF
TGTGCCAGCAGCCAGGCACAGGGGGCGAACACCGGGGAGCTGTTTTTT
>.|TRBJ1-1|few|TRBV7-9
CASTSREVEAFF
TGTGCCAGCACCTCCCGGGAAGTTGAAGCTTTCTTT
>.|TRBJ2-1|few|TRBV2
CASNLGAPSNEQFF
TGTGCCAGCAATCTGGGGGCCCCTTCCAATGAGCAGTTCTTC
>TRBD1|TRBJ1-1|.|TRBV5-1
CASSFGQGPGNTEAFF
TGCGCCAGCAGCTTCGGACAGGGGCCGGGGAACACTGAAGCTTTCTTT
>.|TRBJ2-4|.|TRBV21-1
CASSNRRPGQHKNIQYF
TGTGCCAGCAGCAATAGGAGACCCGGACAGCACAAAAACATTCAGTACTTC
>TRBD1|TRBJ1-1|.|TRBV9
CASTMIVGGGVAFF
TGTGCCAGCACCATGATAGTAGGGGGCGGGGTAGCTTTCTTT
>TRBD1|TRBJ1-6|.|TRBV6-6
CASIAGTVYNSPLHF
TGTGCCAGCATCGCCGGGACAGTCTATAATTCACCCCTCCACTTT
>.|TRBJ1-5|.|TRBV7-8
CASSLGPGKNQPQHF
TGTGCCAGCAGCTTAGGCCCAGGGAAAAATCAGCCCCAGCATTTT
>.|TRBJ2-2|few|TRBV2
CASNRGLLNTGELFF
TGTGCCAGCAATAGAGGGCTCCTGAACACCGGGGAGCTGTTTTTT
>.|TRBJ1-4|few|TRBV5-4
CASSLAVGPDEKLFF
TGTGCCAGCAGCTTGGCGGTTGGGCCCGATGAAAAACTGTTTTTT